This T cell receptor (beta chain) was sequenced in a study of blood T cell repertoires in COVID-19. About the study: Acute and convalescent COVID-19 samples came from the United States, Italy and Spain. From T cells, B-cell-depleted T cells, or PBMCs came the material, which was cDNA or gDNA.

As processed by the authors: Amplified reference gene primers provided the basis for estimating nucleated cell counts. The data were produced by immunoSEQ multiplex PCR, yet TCRdb's version contains in-frame clones alone and is incomplete. V, J and clone size reflect that table, while D and trimming were determined from the DNA. The sample carries 250,000 to 350,000 clones, about nine tenths recorded once. Per germline, CDR1 SGHRS and CDR2 YFSETQ. V was pared by 3 bases and J by 4 bases, with 14 bases between. The CDR3 contains 15 residues. V usage is TRBV5-1 and J usage is TRBJ1-3; perhaps TRBD1 as D (6 bases). This clonotype was obtained from a woman in her thirties who had recovered from COVID-19. The sequenced sample consisted of peripheral blood. This CDR3 reads CASSYPTGTGNTIYF. CDR3 in DNA: TGCGCCAGCAGCTACCCAACAGGGACAGGAAACACCATATATTTT.